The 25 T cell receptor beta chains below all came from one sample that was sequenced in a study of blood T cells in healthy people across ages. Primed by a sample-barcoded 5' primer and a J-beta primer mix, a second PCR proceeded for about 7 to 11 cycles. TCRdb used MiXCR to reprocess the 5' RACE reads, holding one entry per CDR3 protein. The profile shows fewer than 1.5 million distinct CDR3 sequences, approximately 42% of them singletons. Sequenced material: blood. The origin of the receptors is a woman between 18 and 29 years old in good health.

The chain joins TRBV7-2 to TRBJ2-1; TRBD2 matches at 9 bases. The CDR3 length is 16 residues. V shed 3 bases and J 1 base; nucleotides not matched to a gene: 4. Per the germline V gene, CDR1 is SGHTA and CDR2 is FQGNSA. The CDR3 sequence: CASSFNSGGSYNEQFF. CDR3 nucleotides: TGTGCCAGCAGCTTCAATAGCGGGGGTTCCTACAATGAGCAGTTCTTC.

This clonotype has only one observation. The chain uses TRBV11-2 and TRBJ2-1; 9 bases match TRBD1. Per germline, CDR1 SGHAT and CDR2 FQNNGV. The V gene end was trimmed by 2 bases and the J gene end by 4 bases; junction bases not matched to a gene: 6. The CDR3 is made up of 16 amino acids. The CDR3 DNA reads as TGTGCCAGCAGCTTACGGAGGGACAGGGTATACAATGAGCAGTTCTTC. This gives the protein CASSLRRDRVYNEQFF.

The DNA for the CDR3 is TGTGCCAGCAGTTTGGGACTTGACTCGAGCAATGAGCAGTACTTC. This translates into CASSLGLDSSNEQYF. The V call is TRBV27, the J call TRBJ2-7; D perhaps matches TRBD2 (6 bases). There are 15 residues in the CDR3. Germline CDR1 and CDR2: MNHEY and SMNVEV (reference sequence). Trimming took 3 bases from V and 7 from J, leaving 19 bases between them.

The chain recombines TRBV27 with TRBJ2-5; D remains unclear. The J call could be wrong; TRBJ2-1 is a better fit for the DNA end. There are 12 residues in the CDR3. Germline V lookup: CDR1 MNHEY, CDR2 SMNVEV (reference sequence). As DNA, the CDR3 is TGTGCCAGCTCCGCCTTCCAAGAGACCCAGTTCTTC. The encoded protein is CASSAFQETQFF.

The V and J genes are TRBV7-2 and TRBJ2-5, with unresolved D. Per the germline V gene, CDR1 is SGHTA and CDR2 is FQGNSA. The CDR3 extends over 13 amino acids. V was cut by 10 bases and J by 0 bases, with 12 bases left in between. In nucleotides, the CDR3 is TGTGCCACCTCCCTTTCCTACCAAGAGACCCAGTACTTC. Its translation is CATSLSYQETQYF.

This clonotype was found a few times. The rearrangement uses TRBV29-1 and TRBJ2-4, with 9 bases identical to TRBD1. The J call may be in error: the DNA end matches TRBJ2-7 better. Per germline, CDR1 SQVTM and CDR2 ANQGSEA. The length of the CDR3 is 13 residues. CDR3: CSAAADRGDEQYF. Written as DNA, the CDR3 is TGCAGCGCTGCCGCGGACAGGGGCGACGAGCAGTACTTC.

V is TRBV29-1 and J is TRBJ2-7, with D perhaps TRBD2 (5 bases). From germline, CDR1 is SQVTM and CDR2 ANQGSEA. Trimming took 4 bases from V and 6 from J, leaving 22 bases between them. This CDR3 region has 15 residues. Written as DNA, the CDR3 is TGCAGCGTTGGGGATCTGACGGGATCCAAGTCCGAGCAGTACTTC. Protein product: CSVGDLTGSKSEQYF.

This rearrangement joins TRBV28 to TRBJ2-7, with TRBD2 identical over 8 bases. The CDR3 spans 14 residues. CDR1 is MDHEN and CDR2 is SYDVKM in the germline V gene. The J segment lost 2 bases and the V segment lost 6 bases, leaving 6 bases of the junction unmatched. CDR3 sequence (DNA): TGTGCCAGCAGACCAAGACTAGCGACCTACGAGCAGTACTTC. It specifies CASRPRLATYEQYF.

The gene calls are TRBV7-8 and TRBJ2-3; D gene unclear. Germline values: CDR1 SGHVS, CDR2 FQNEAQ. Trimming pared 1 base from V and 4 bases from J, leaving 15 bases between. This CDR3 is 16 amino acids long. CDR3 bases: TGTGCCAGCAGCTTAGGGGTCCCCGGCGCTTCAGATACGCAGTATTTT. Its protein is CASSLGVPGASDTQYF.

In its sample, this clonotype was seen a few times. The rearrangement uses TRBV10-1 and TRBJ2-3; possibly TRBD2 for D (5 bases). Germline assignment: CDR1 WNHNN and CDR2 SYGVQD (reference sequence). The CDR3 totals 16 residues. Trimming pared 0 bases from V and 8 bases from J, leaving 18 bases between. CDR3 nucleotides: TGCGCCAGCAGTGAGTCGCAGTGGAGCGGTCCTGGTACGCAGTATTTT. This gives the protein CASSESQWSGPGTQYF.

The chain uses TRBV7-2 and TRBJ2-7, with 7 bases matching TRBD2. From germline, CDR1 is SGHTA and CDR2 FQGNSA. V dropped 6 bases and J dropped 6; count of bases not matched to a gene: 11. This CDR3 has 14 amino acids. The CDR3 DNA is TGTGCCAGCAGTCCGAAGCGGGATTATTCCGAGCAGTACTTC. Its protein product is CASSPKRDYSEQYF. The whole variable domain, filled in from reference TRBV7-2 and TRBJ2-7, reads GAGVSQSPSNKVTEKGKDVELRCDPISGHTALYWYRQSLGQGLEFLIYFQGNSAPDKSGLPSDRFSAERTGGSVSTLTIQRTQQEDSAVYLCASSPKRDYSEQYFGPGTRLTVT.

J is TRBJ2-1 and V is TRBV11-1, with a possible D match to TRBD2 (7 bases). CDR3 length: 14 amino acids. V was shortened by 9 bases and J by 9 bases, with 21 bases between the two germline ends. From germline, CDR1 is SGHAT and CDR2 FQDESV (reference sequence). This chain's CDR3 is CASNKGGGWSEQFF. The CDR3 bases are TGTGCCAGTAACAAGGGGGGGGGTTGGAGTGAGCAGTTCTTC.

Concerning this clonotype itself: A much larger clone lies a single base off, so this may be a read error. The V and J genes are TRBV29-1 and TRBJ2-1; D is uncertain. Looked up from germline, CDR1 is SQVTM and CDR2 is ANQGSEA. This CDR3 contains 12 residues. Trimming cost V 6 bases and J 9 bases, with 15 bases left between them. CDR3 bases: TGCAGCGTACAAGTAACGGTGAGTGAGCAGTTCTTC. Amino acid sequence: CSVQVTVSEQFF.

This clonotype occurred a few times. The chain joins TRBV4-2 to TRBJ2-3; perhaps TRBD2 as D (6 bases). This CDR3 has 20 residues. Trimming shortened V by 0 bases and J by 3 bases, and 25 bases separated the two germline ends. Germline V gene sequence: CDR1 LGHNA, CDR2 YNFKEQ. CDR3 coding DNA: TGTGCCAGCAGCCAAGAACCGCGGGGCGCAAGCCCTCGTAGGACAGATACGCAGTATTTT. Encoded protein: CASSQEPRGASPRRTDTQYF.

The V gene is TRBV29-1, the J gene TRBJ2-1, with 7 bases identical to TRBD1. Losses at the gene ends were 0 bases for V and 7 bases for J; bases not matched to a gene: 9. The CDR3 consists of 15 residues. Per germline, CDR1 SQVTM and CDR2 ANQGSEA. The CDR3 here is CSVEDPGTALNEQFF. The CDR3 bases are TGCAGCGTTGAAGATCCCGGGACAGCCCTGAATGAGCAGTTCTTC.

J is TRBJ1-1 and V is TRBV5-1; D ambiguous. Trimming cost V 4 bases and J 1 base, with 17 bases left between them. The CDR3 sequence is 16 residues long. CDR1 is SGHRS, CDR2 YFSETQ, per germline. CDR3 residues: CASSMLTAPGNTEAFF. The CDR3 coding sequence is TGCGCCAGCAGCATGCTTACAGCCCCCGGGAACACTGAAGCTTTCTTT.

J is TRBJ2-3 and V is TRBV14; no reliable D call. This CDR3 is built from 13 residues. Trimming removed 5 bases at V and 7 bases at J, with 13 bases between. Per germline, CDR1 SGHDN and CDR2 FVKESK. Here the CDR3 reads CASSNRRVHTQYF. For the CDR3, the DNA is TGTGCCAGCAGCAACCGACGGGTCCATACGCAGTATTTT.

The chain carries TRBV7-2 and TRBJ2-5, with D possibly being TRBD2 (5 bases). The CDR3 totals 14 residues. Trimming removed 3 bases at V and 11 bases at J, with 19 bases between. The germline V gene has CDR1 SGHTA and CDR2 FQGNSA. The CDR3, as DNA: TGTGCCAGCAGCTTTGTACTAGATTCCAATGAGCAGTACTTC. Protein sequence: CASSFVLDSNEQYF.

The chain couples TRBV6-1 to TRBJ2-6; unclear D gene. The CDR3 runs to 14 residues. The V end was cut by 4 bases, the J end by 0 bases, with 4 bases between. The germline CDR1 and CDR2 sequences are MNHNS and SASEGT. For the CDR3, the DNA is TGTGCCAGCAGTGGGGCCTCTGGGGCCAACGTCCTGACTTTC. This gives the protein CASSGASGANVLTF.

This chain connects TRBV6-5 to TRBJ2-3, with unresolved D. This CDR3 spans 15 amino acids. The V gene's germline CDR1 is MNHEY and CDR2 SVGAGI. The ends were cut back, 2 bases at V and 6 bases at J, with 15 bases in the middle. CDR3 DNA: TGTGCCAGCAGTTACCCTCCGTTAAATCGGGATACGCAGTATTTT. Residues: CASSYPPLNRDTQYF.

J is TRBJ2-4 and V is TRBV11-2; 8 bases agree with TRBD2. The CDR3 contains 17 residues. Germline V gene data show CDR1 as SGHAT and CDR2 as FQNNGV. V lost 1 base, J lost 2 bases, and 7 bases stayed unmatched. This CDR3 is CASSLVGSGTSKNIQYF. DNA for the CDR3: TGTGCCAGCAGCTTAGTGGGTAGCGGGACGTCCAAAAACATTCAGTACTTC.

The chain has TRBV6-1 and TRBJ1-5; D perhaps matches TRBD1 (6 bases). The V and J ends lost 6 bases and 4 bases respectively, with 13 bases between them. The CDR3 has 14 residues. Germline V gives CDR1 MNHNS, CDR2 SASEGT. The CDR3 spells CASRYRVKNQPQHF. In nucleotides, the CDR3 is TGTGCCAGCAGGTACAGGGTAAAGAATCAGCCCCAGCATTTT.

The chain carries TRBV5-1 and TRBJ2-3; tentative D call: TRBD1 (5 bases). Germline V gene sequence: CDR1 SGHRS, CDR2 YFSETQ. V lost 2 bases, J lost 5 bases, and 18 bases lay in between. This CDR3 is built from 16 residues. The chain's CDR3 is CASSFGAGNTQDTQYF. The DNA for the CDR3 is TGCGCCAGCAGCTTTGGGGCAGGGAATACGCAAGATACGCAGTATTTT.

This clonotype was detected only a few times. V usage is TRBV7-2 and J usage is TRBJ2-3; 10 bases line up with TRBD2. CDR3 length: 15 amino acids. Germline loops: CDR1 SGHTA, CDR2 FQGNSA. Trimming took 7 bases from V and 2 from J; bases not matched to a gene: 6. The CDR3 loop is CASTQSGRDTDTQYF. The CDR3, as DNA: TGTGCCAGCACCCAAAGCGGGAGGGACACAGATACGCAGTATTTT.

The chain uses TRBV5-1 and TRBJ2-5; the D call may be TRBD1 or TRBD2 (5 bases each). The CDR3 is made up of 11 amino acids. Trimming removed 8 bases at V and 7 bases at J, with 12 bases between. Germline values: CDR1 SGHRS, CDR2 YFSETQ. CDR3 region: CASEGSGTQYF. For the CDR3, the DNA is TGCGCCAGTGAGGGGAGCGGGACCCAGTACTTC. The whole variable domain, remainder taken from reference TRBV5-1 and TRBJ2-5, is KAGVTQTPRYLIKTRGQQVTLSCSPISGHRSVSWYQQTPGQGLQFLFEYFSETQRNKGNFPGRFSGRQFSNSRSEMNVSTLELGDSALYLCASEGSGTQYFGPGTRLLVL.